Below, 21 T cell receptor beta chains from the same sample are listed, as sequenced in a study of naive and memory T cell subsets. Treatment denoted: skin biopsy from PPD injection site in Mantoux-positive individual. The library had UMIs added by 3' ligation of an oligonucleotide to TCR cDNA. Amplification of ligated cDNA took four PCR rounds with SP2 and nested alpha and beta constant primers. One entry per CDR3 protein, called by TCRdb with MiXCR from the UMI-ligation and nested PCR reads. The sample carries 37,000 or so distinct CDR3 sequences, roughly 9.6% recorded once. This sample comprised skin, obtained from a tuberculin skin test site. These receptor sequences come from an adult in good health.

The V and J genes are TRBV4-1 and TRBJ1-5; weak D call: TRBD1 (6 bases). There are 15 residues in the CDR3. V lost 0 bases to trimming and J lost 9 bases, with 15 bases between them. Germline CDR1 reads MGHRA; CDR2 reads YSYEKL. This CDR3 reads CASSQDRAGDRPQHF. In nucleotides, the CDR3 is TGCGCCAGCAGCCAAGATCGCGCAGGGGATCGGCCCCAGCATTTT.

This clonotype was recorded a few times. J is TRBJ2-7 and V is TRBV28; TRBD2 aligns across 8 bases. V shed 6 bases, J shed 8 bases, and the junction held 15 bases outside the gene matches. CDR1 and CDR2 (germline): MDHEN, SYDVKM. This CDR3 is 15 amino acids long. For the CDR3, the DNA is TGTGCCAGCAGCGCTATTAGCGGGAACTTACGAAAGCAGTACTTC. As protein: CASSAISGNLRKQYF. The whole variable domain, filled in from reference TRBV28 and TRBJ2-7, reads DVKVTQSSRYLVKRTGEKVFLECVQDMDHENMFWYRQDPGLGLRLIYFSYDVKMKEKGDIPEGYSVSREKKERFSLILESASTNQTSMYLCASSAISGNLRKQYFGPGTRLTVT.

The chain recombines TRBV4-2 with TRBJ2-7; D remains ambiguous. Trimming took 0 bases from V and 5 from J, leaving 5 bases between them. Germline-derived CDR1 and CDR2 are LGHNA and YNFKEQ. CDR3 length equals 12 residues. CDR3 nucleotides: TGTGCCAGCAGCCAAGATATCAACGAGCAGTACTTC. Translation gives CASSQDINEQYF.

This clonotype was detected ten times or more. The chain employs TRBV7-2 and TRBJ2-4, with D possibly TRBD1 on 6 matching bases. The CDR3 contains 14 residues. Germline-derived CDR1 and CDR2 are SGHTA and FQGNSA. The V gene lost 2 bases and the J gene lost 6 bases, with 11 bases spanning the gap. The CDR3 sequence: CASSLSQGRNIQYF. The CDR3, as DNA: TGTGCCAGCAGCTTATCACAGGGTAGAAACATTCAGTACTTC.

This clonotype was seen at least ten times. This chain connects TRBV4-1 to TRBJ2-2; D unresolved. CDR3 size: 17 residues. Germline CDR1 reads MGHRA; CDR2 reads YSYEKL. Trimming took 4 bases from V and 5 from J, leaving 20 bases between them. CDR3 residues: CASSLPTASPFTGELFF. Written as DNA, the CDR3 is TGCGCCAGCAGCCTTCCAACAGCGAGTCCTTTTACCGGGGAGCTGTTTTTT.

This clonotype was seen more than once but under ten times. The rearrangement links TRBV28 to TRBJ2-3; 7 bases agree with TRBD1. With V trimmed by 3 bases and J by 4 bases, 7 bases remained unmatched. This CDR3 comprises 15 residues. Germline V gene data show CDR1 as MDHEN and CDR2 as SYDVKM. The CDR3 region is CASSLLGRGSDTQYF. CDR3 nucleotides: TGTGCCAGCAGTTTGTTGGGCAGGGGGTCAGATACGCAGTATTTT.

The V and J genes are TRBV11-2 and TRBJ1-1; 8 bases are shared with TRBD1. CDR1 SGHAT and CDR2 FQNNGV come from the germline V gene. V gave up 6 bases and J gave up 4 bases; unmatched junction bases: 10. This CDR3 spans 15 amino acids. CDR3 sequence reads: CASRKFDRGGTEAFF. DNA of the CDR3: TGTGCCAGCAGGAAATTTGACAGGGGAGGCACTGAAGCTTTCTTT.

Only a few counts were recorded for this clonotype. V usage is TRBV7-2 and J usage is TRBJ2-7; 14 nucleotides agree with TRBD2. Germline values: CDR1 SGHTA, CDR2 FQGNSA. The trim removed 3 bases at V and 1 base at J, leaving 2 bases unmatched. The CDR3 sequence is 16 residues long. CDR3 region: CASSLGTSGSSYEQYF. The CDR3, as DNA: TGTGCCAGCAGCTTGGGGACTAGCGGGAGTTCCTACGAGCAGTACTTC.

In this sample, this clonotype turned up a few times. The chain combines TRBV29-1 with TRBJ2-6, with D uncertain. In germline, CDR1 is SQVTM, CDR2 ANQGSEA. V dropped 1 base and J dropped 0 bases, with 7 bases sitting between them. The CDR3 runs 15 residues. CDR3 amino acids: CSVEGQSSGANVLTF. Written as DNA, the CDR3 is TGCAGCGTTGAAGGTCAAAGCTCTGGGGCCAACGTCCTGACTTTC.

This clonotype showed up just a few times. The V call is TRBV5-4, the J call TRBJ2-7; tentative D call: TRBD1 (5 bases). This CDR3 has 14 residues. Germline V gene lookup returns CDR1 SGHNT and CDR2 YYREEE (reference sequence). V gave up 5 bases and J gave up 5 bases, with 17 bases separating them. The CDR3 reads CASSPTKGADEQYF. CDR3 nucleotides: TGTGCCAGCAGTCCGACAAAAGGGGCCGACGAGCAGTACTTC.

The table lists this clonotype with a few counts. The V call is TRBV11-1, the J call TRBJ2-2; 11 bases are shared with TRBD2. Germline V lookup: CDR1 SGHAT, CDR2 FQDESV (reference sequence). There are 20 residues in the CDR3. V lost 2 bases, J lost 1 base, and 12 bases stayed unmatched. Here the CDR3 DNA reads TGTGCCAGCAGCTTATGGAGGGTTAGCGGGAGGGGTCAGAACACCGGGGAGCTGTTTTTT. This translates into CASSLWRVSGRGQNTGELFF. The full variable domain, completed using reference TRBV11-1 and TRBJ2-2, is EAEVAQSPRYKITEKSQAVAFWCDPISGHATLYWYRQILGQGPELLVQFQDESVVDDSQLPKDRFSAERLKGVDSTLKIQPAELGDSAMYLCASSLWRVSGRGQNTGELFFGEGSRLTVL.

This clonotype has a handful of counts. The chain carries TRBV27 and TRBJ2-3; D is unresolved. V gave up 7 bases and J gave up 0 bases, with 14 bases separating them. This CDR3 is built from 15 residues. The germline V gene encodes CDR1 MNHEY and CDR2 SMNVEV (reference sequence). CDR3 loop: CASNVDSTSTDTQYF. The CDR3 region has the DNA TGTGCCAGCAATGTCGACTCCACGAGCACAGATACGCAGTATTTT.

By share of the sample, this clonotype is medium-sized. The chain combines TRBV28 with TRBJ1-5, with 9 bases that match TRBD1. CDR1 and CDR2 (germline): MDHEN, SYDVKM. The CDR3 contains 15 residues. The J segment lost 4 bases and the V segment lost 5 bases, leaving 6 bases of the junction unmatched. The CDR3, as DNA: TGTGCCAGCAGTCCTGAGGGACAGGGTAATCAGCCCCAGCATTTT. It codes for CASSPEGQGNQPQHF. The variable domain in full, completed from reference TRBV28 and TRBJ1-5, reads DVKVTQSSRYLVKRTGEKVFLECVQDMDHENMFWYRQDPGLGLRLIYFSYDVKMKEKGDIPEGYSVSREKKERFSLILESASTNQTSMYLCASSPEGQGNQPQHFGDGTRLSIL.

This CDR3 reads CASSKAFVDFSYEQYF. Here the CDR3 DNA reads TGTGCCAGCAGCAAAGCGTTCGTGGACTTCTCCTACGAGCAGTACTTC. V usage is TRBV21-1 and J usage is TRBJ2-7; the table's D call of TRBD2 was not tested on the DNA. TRBV21-1 represents a pseudogene. The CDR3 runs 16 residues.

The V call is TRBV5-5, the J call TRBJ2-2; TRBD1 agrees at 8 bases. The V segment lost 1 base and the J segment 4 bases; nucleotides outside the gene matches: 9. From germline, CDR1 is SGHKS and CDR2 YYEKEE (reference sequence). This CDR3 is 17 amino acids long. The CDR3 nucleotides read TGTGCCAGCAGCTTGACAAACCCGGGACAGGTCACCGGGGAGCTGTTTTTT. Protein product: CASSLTNPGQVTGELFF.

The CDR3 region has the DNA TGTGCCAGCACTCCTACCCCCAGGGACCGGAGGGATACGCAGTATTTT. Protein product: CASTPTPRDRRDTQYF. This chain links TRBV5-5 with TRBJ2-3; the D call may be TRBD1 or TRBD2 (5 bases each). V shed 6 bases and J shed 6 bases, with 23 bases lying between them. CDR1 and CDR2 from the germline V gene are SGHKS and YYEKEE (reference sequence). The CDR3 length is 16 residues.

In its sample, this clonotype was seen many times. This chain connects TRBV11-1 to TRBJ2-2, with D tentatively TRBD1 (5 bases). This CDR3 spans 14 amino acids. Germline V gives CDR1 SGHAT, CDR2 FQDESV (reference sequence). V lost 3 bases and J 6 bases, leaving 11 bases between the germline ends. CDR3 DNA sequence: TGTGCCAGCAGCTTCAGGGAAGGGGCCGGGGAGCTGTTTTTT. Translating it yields CASSFREGAGELFF.

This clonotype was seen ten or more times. CDR3 in amino acids: CSAPPSGRGETQYF. The CDR3 nucleotides are TGCAGTGCCCCCCCTAGCGGGAGGGGGGAGACCCAGTACTTC. V usage is TRBV20-1 and J usage is TRBJ2-5; 12 bases line up with TRBD2. Germline lookup yields CDR1 DFQATT and CDR2 SNEGSKA (reference sequence). The trim removed 6 bases at V and 5 bases at J, leaving 7 bases unmatched. The CDR3 length is 14 residues.

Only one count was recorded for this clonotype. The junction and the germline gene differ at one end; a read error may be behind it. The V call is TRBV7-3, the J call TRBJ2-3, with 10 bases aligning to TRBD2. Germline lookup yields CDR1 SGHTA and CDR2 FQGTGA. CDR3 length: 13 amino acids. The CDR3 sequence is CTSSSESGRGLYF. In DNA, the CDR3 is TGTACCAGCAGCTCCGAGAGCGGGAGGGGCTTGTATTTT.

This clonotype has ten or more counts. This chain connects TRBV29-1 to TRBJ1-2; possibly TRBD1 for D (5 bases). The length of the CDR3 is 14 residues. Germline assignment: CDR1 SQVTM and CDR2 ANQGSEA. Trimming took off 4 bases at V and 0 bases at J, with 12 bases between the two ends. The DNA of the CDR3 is TGCAGCGTTGTGGACACCGGAGCTAACTATGGCTACACCTTC. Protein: CSVVDTGANYGYTF.

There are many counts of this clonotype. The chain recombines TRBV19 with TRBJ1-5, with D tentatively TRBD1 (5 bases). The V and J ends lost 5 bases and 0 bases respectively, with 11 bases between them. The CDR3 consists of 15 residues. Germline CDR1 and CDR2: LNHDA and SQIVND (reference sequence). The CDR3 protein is CASSWAGNSNQPQHF. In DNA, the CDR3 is TGTGCCAGTAGTTGGGCAGGGAATAGCAATCAGCCCCAGCATTTT. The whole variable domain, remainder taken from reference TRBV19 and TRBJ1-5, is DGGITQSPKYLFRKEGQNVTLSCEQNLNHDAMYWYRQDPGQGLRLIYYSQIVNDFQKGDIAEGYSVSREKKESFPLTVTSAQKNPTAFYLCASSWAGNSNQPQHFGDGTRLSIL.